Presented here are 25 T cell receptor beta chains from one specimen sequenced in a study of T cell therapy after organ transplantation. No antigen is known for these receptors. Method: immunoSEQ multiplex PCR; TCRdb's copy keeps in-frame clones and lacks some. The sample has some 1,900 clones; 78% are singletons. This sample comprised CD8+ T cells from blood, obtained before autologous CMV-specific T cell therapy. These receptor sequences come from a human patient who had received a solid organ transplant and had CMV disease.

The chain is built from TRBV13 and TRBJ2-1; 7 positions agree with TRBD2. The V segment lost 0 bases and the J segment 3 bases; nucleotides outside the gene matches: 5. Germline V gene lookup returns CDR1 PRHDT and CDR2 FYEKMQ (reference sequence). The length of the CDR3 is 16 residues. The CDR3 DNA reads as TGTGCCAGCAGCTTAGGGGCGGGAGTGGTCTACAATGAGCAGTTCTTC. Protein: CASSLGAGVVYNEQFF. The full variable domain, with the rest looked up from reference TRBV13 and TRBJ2-1, is AAGVIQSPRHLIKEKRETATLKCYPIPRHDTVYWYQQGPGQDPQFLISFYEKMQSDKGSIPDRFSAQQFSDYHSELNMSSLELGDSALYFCASSLGAGVVYNEQFFGPGTRLTVL.

The chain uses TRBV5-4 and TRBJ1-1; 8 bases are a match to TRBD1. The CDR3 runs to 13 residues. Germline V gives CDR1 SGHNT, CDR2 YYREEE (reference sequence). The V and J ends lost 5 bases and 7 bases, in that order; junction bases with no gene match: 7. For the CDR3, the DNA is TGTGCCAGCAGTCAGGACAGGGCGATTGAAGCTTTCTTT. It yields the protein CASSQDRAIEAFF.

The chain carries TRBV28 and TRBJ2-1; D is perhaps TRBD2 (5 bases). V lost 5 bases to trimming and J lost 7 bases, with 15 bases between them. CDR3 length equals 14 residues. Germline CDR1 reads MDHEN; CDR2 reads SYDVKM. CDR3 in DNA: TGTGCCAGCAGTGATGTTCGGACTGAAAATGAGCAGTTCTTC. Residues: CASSDVRTENEQFF. The full variable domain, in which reference TRBV28 and TRBJ2-1 provide the parts outside the CDR3, is DVKVTQSSRYLVKRTGEKVFLECVQDMDHENMFWYRQDPGLGLRLIYFSYDVKMKEKGDIPEGYSVSREKKERFSLILESASTNQTSMYLCASSDVRTENEQFFGPGTRLTVL.

This clone was detected once. V and J are TRBV30 and TRBJ1-1; the D is unclear. Germline CDR1 is GTSNPN and CDR2 is SVGIG (reference sequence). This CDR3 has 14 amino acids. Trimming pared 2 bases from V and 1 base from J, leaving 11 bases between. The CDR3 reads CAWSMDGPNTEAFF. In DNA, the CDR3 is TGTGCCTGGAGTATGGACGGTCCGAACACTGAAGCTTTCTTT.

The V call is TRBV30, the J call TRBJ2-7; maybe TRBD1 (7 bases). Germline CDR1 is GTSNPN and CDR2 is SVGIG (reference sequence). The CDR3 contains 13 residues. Trimming removed 7 bases at V and 7 bases at J, with 20 bases between. The CDR3 nucleotides are TGTGCCTCCTGGCCGGGGGCCAGGGGGGAGCAGTACTTC. Translation gives CASWPGARGEQYF.

This clone showed up just a few times. This chain joins TRBV28 and TRBJ1-5, with a weak D call TRBD1 (5 bases). The germline V gene encodes CDR1 MDHEN and CDR2 SYDVKM. The CDR3 consists of 11 residues. V was shortened by 6 bases and J by 8 bases, with 8 bases between the two germline ends. DNA of the CDR3: TGTGCCAGCAGGGGGGACGAGCCCCAGCATTTT. It codes for CASRGDEPQHF.

As to this clone: A read error may produce the germline difference seen at one junction end. This chain links TRBV13 with TRBJ2-3; 7 nucleotides match TRBD1. The V gene's germline CDR1 is PRHDT and CDR2 FYEKMQ (reference sequence). The CDR3 sequence is 12 residues long. The CDR3, as DNA: TGTGCCAGCAGCTCCCGGACAGGCCCTGCCCTTTTT. Protein product: CASSSRTGPALF.

This chain connects TRBV19 to TRBJ2-7; 9 bases are a match to TRBD1. CDR1 is LNHDA, CDR2 SQIVND, per germline (reference sequence). Unmatched junction bases numbered 5, after V lost 6 bases and J lost 2 bases. The CDR3 is 14 residues long. DNA of the CDR3: TGTGCCAGTAGCCTCGGGACAGGGACCTACGAGCAGTACTTC. Protein product: CASSLGTGTYEQYF.

This clone was picked up one time. The V gene is TRBV19, the J gene TRBJ1-2; 7 bases agree with TRBD1. V lost 6 bases and J lost 4; bases outside the gene matches: 5. Germline CDR1 and CDR2: LNHDA and SQIVND (reference sequence). CDR3 size: 13 residues. CDR3 amino acids: CASSTQGFYGYTF. CDR3 in DNA: TGTGCCAGTAGCACACAGGGGTTCTATGGCTACACCTTC.

This chain joins TRBV7-9 and TRBJ1-4, with D unresolved. Deletions cut 6 bases from V and 8 bases from J, with 7 bases between. Germline values: CDR1 SEHNR, CDR2 FQNEAQ (reference sequence). The CDR3 consists of 11 residues. The DNA for the CDR3 is TGTGCCAGCAGTCTCTACGAAAAACTGTTTTTT. This gives the protein CASSLYEKLFF.

The CDR3 protein is CASSAIYEQYF. The DNA for the CDR3 is TGTGCCAGCAGTGCTATTTACGAGCAGTACTTC. This chain connects TRBV6-8 to TRBJ2-7; D is unresolved. CDR1 is MNHGY, CDR2 SAAAGT, per germline. Trimming removed 5 bases at V and 4 bases at J, with 6 bases between. This CDR3 comprises 11 residues.

This clone was detected only a few times. The chain recombines TRBV19 with TRBJ2-7; a weak D match, TRBD1 (6 bases). The CDR3 runs 15 residues. Trimming took 6 bases from V and 1 from J, leaving 16 bases between them. CDR1 LNHDA and CDR2 SQIVND come from the germline V gene (reference sequence). The CDR3 region has the DNA TGTGCCAGTAGAGCTAACCGGGACACTTCCTACGAGCAGTACTTC. Residues: CASRANRDTSYEQYF.

The chain joins TRBV5-1 to TRBJ1-2; D remains ambiguous. The CDR3 covers 14 residues. V was cut by 0 bases and J by 4 bases, with 10 bases left in between. CDR1 is SGHRS, CDR2 YFSETQ, per germline. This CDR3 is CASSLGGGSYGYTF. The CDR3 DNA sequence: TGCGCCAGCAGCTTGGGTGGAGGGAGCTATGGCTACACCTTC. Filled out from reference TRBV5-1 and TRBJ1-2, the complete variable domain reads KAGVTQTPRYLIKTRGQQVTLSCSPISGHRSVSWYQQTPGQGLQFLFEYFSETQRNKGNFPGRFSGRQFSNSRSEMNVSTLELGDSALYLCASSLGGGSYGYTFGSGTRLTVV.

The chain is built from TRBV6-6 and TRBJ2-7; no clear D gene. V lost 2 bases, J lost 2 bases, and 7 bases lay in between. This CDR3 has 13 residues. Germline values: CDR1 MNHNY, CDR2 SVGAGI (reference sequence). CDR3 nucleotides: TGTGCCAGCAGTTACGCCAGTCCCTACGAGCAGTACTTC. It encodes CASSYASPYEQYF.

This chain links TRBV28 with TRBJ2-7; D unresolved. Looked up from germline, CDR1 is MDHEN and CDR2 is SYDVKM. With 2 bases removed from V and 2 bases from J, the gap between germline ends came to 7 bases. The CDR3 extends over 13 amino acids. CDR3 DNA sequence: TGTGCCAGCAGTTTAAAGCCGACCTACGAGCAGTACTTC. Amino acid sequence: CASSLKPTYEQYF.

V and J are TRBV27 and TRBJ2-3; 8 positions match TRBD2. V dropped 4 bases and J dropped 3; count of bases not matched to a gene: 6. The germline V gene has CDR1 MNHEY and CDR2 SMNVEV (reference sequence). CDR3 length: 15 amino acids. DNA of the CDR3: TGTGCCAGCAGTTCGGGGCCTAGCGGGACAGATACGCAGTATTTT. It is translated as CASSSGPSGTDTQYF.

The CDR3 DNA sequence: TGTGCCAGCAGCTTAGGTGTCTCTGGGGCCAACGTCCTGACTTTC. It codes for CASSLGVSGANVLTF. The chain has TRBV7-8 and TRBJ2-6; no clear D gene. The length of the CDR3 is 15 residues. The germline V gene encodes CDR1 SGHVS and CDR2 FQNEAQ. V lost 1 base and J 0 bases, leaving 4 bases between the germline ends.

V and J are TRBV28 and TRBJ1-1; 9 bases agree with TRBD1. CDR3 length: 14 amino acids. V lost 1 base and J lost 6; bases outside the gene matches: 3. CDR1 MDHEN and CDR2 SYDVKM come from the germline V gene. The CDR3 protein is CASSLSDRGAEAFF. The CDR3 region has the DNA TGTGCCAGCAGTTTATCCGACAGGGGGGCTGAAGCTTTCTTT.

This clone was counted a few times. This rearrangement joins TRBV4-3 to TRBJ2-7; no clear D gene. The CDR3 covers 12 residues. Germline CDR1 is LGHNA and CDR2 is YSLEER. V lost 0 bases to trimming and J lost 6 bases, with 6 bases between them. CDR3 DNA: TGCGCCAGCAGCCAAGATCTACGCGAGCAGTACTTC. Amino acids: CASSQDLREQYF.

There are a few counts of this clone. V and J are TRBV27 and TRBJ2-3; 8 nucleotides line up with TRBD2. CDR1 MNHEY and CDR2 SMNVEV come from the germline V gene (reference sequence). V gave up 6 bases and J gave up 6 bases; unmatched junction bases: 11. The CDR3 extends over 15 amino acids. In nucleotides, the CDR3 is TGTGCCAGCAGCTTCAGAGCGGGGGCGGGGGATACGCAGTATTTT. Encoded protein: CASSFRAGAGDTQYF.

V gene TRBV7-3 combines with J gene TRBJ2-2; D possibly corresponds to TRBD2 (6 bases). V dropped 3 bases and J dropped 1 base, with 9 bases sitting between them. The CDR3 runs 15 residues. Germline V gives CDR1 SGHTA, CDR2 FQGTGA. CDR3 sequence reads: CASSLGGGNTGELFF. The CDR3 DNA reads TGTGCCAGCAGCTTGGGAGGAGGGAACACCGGGGAGCTGTTTTTT.

This clone has more than one count but fewer than ten. The V gene is TRBV7-9, the J gene TRBJ2-5; D not certain. The length of the CDR3 is 14 residues. V dropped 5 bases and J dropped 0 bases, with 10 bases sitting between them. CDR1 SEHNR and CDR2 FQNEAQ come from the germline V gene (reference sequence). CDR3 in amino acids: CASSVALHQETQYF. DNA for the CDR3: TGTGCCAGCAGCGTCGCCCTCCACCAAGAGACCCAGTACTTC.

This chain connects TRBV30 to TRBJ1-1; D unresolved. The CDR3 covers 13 residues. CDR1 is GTSNPN and CDR2 is SVGIG in the germline V gene (reference sequence). Between the trimmed V and J ends, which lost 0 bases and 1 base, there was a span of 6 bases. The CDR3 sequence: CAWSVGPNTEAFF. The CDR3 nucleotides are TGTGCCTGGAGTGTAGGTCCGAACACTGAAGCTTTCTTT.

The J gene is TRBJ2-6, the V gene TRBV25-1; TRBD1 might be the D (5 bases). The CDR3 totals 18 residues. Germline CDR1 reads MGHDK; CDR2 reads SYGVNS. V lost 5 bases and J 5 bases, leaving 22 bases between the germline ends. In DNA form, the CDR3 reads TGTGCCAGCAGTACACTGAAAACTGGACAAAGTCGGGCCAACGTCCTGACTTTC. Its protein is CASSTLKTGQSRANVLTF.

The chain carries TRBV14 and TRBJ1-1, with 10 bases aligning to TRBD1. Germline lookup yields CDR1 SGHDN and CDR2 FVKESK. V trimming: 2 bases; J trimming: 3 bases; junction bases outside the gene matches: 6. The CDR3 contains 16 residues. The CDR3 region is CASSQIWTGGDTEAFF. In nucleotides, the CDR3 is TGTGCCAGCAGCCAAATATGGACAGGGGGTGACACTGAAGCTTTCTTT.